The TCR beta chain described here comes from a study of cytomegalovirus exposure and HLA in healthy donors. Across the study: A later analysis reported the 120 or so validation repertoires used the same platform as the 550 to 800 first-cohort repertoires.

Assay used: immunoSEQ multiplex PCR; TCRdb lists only in-frame clones, some missing. The sample holds around 350,000 clones, around 86% seen once. As concerns this clone: What it recognizes is unknown.

V was trimmed by 6 bases and J by 9 bases, leaving 18 bases between them. The CDR3 extends over 13 amino acids. CDR1 is MNHNY, CDR2 SVGAGI, per germline (reference sequence). General observations from the study: Most TCR sequences proved rare, with some public TCRs found in many donors. In vitro experiments confirmed that three CMV-associated chains were specific for CMV antigens. The study listed 150 to 200 cytomegalovirus-associated TCR beta chains.

The chain is built from TRBV6-6 and TRBJ2-7; D possibly corresponds to TRBD2 (6 bases). The clonotype comes from a woman between 18 and 30 years old in good health and CMV-seronegative. Material for sequencing was PBMCs. The CDR3 DNA is TGTGCCAGCAGACAGGAGGGAGGTCGGAGGCAGTACTTC. The encoded protein is CASRQEGGRRQYF.